The 29 T cell receptor beta chains given below trace back to one sample, sequenced in a study of blood T cells in healthy people across ages. The use of a sample-barcoded 5' primer and a J-beta primer mix characterized a second PCR of roughly 7 to 12 cycles. One entry per CDR3 protein, called by TCRdb with MiXCR from the 5' RACE reads. Of over 1.5 million distinct CDR3 sequences listed, 40% to 55% are singletons. Material: blood. The receptor source for this set is a woman between 35 and 50 years old in good health.

This clonotype turned up a few times. The CDR3 sequence is CASSPGSGTTDLTDTQYF. The CDR3 region has the DNA TGTGCCAGCAGCCCAGGATCCGGGACTACCGACCTAACAGATACGCAGTATTTT. The rearrangement joins TRBV7-2 to TRBJ2-3; 7 nucleotides line up with TRBD2. The CDR3 extends over 18 amino acids. The germline CDR1 and CDR2 sequences are SGHTA and FQGNSA. Germline trimming cut 5 bases from V and 3 bases from J; bases unmatched to any gene: 17.

This chain connects TRBV25-1 to TRBJ2-6; 7 nucleotides line up with TRBD1. Germline V gene lookup returns CDR1 MGHDK and CDR2 SYGVNS. This CDR3 spans 18 amino acids. J lost 0 bases, V lost 2 bases, and 7 bases had no gene match. The CDR3, as DNA: TGTGCCAGCAGTGAAATGGGGACAGCTGGCTCTGGGGCCAACGTCCTGACTTTC. This gives the protein CASSEMGTAGSGANVLTF. The whole variable domain, remainder taken from reference TRBV25-1 and TRBJ2-6, is EADIYQTPRYLVIGTGKKITLECSQTMGHDKMYWYQQDPGMELHLIHYSYGVNSTEKGDLSSESTVSRIRTEHFPLTLESARPSHTSQYLCASSEMGTAGSGANVLTFGAGSRLTVL.

The rearrangement links TRBV28 to TRBJ2-2; 8 positions agree with TRBD1. This CDR3 is 14 amino acids long. Unmatched junction bases numbered 6, after V lost 6 bases and J lost 6 bases. The V gene's germline CDR1 is MDHEN and CDR2 SYDVKM. The CDR3, as DNA: TGTGCCAGCAGCGTTGACAGGGGAGCCGGGGAGCTGTTTTTT. This sequence encodes CASSVDRGAGELFF.

A note on this clonotype: One junction end does not reproduce the germline sequence, and a read error may be involved. The rearrangement links TRBV7-2 to TRBJ2-6; D is perhaps TRBD1 (5 bases). This CDR3 contains 15 residues. Germline CDR1 and CDR2: SGHTA and FQGNSA. The CDR3 sequence is CASSVTASGASVLTF. The CDR3 nucleotides are TGTGCCAGCAGCGTAACAGCCTCTGGGGCCAGCGTCCTGACTTTC.

The CDR3 loop reads CSVLTPGTSTWEQYF. The CDR3 region has the DNA TGCAGCGTTCTAACCCCCGGGACTAGTACCTGGGAGCAGTACTTC. The chain couples TRBV29-1 to TRBJ2-5; 8 nucleotides agree with TRBD2. V gave up 5 bases and J gave up 11 bases; unmatched junction bases: 19. Germline V gives CDR1 SQVTM, CDR2 ANQGSEA. The CDR3 sequence is 15 residues long.

The chain uses TRBV20-1 and TRBJ2-5; 8 bases fit TRBD2. With 0 bases clipped from V and 1 base from J, the junction kept 4 bases outside the gene matches. This CDR3 spans 15 amino acids. Germline CDR1 reads DFQATT; CDR2 reads SNEGSKA (reference sequence). In DNA form, the CDR3 reads TGCAGTGCTAGAGATTTAGCGGGGCTCCAAGAGACCCAGTACTTC. Its translation is CSARDLAGLQETQYF.

The chain employs TRBV7-6 and TRBJ2-3, with 8 bases aligning to TRBD1. Germline V CDR1 and CDR2: SGHVS, FNYEAQ. This CDR3 is 15 amino acids long. V dropped 5 bases and J dropped 4; count of bases not matched to a gene: 8. CDR3 coding DNA: TGTGCCAGCAGCCATGGCAGGGGGCAAGCAGATACGCAGTATTTT. The encoded protein is CASSHGRGQADTQYF.

The V call is TRBV5-1, the J call TRBJ1-6; unclear D gene. Trimming stripped 2 bases from V and 7 bases from J, with 13 bases between. CDR3 length equals 15 residues. Germline lookup yields CDR1 SGHRS and CDR2 YFSETQ. The CDR3 DNA reads as TGCGCCAGCAGCTTAGACACTCTGGGGAATTCACCCCTCCACTTT. Its protein is CASSLDTLGNSPLHF.

This chain links TRBV12-3 or TRBV12-4 with TRBJ2-5, with D tentatively TRBD1 (7 bases). Deletions cut 7 bases from V and 1 base from J, with 13 bases between. The CDR3 has 14 amino acids. CDR3 sequence (DNA): TGTGCCAGCAAGGGGGCACTAGCCCAAGAGACCCAGTACTTC. Translation gives CASKGALAQETQYF.

The chain links TRBV9 to TRBJ1-2, with TRBD1 identical over 7 bases. V lost 3 bases and J lost 4; bases outside the gene matches: 6. There are 14 residues in the CDR3. In germline, CDR1 is SGDLS, CDR2 YYNGEE. The CDR3 reads CASSETGKGYGYTF. CDR3 in DNA: TGTGCCAGCAGCGAGACAGGGAAGGGCTATGGCTACACCTTC.

The chain couples TRBV27 to TRBJ1-6; 7 bases line up with TRBD1. The V gene's germline CDR1 is MNHEY and CDR2 SMNVEV (reference sequence). This CDR3 spans 16 amino acids. The V and J ends lost 5 bases and 6 bases, in that order; junction bases with no gene match: 10. CDR3 sequence: CASSATQGSANSPLHF. CDR3 in DNA: TGTGCCAGCAGTGCCACACAGGGGTCGGCTAATTCACCCCTCCACTTT.

J is TRBJ1-2 and V is TRBV20-1; the D gene is possibly TRBD1 (6 bases). Germline CDR1 is DFQATT and CDR2 is SNEGSKA (reference sequence). CDR3 size: 13 residues. With 5 bases removed from V and 4 bases from J, the gap between germline ends came to 14 bases. CDR3 loop: CSAEDSSTYGYTF. In DNA, the CDR3 is TGCAGTGCTGAGGACAGTAGTACCTATGGCTACACCTTC.

The chain combines TRBV20-1 with TRBJ1-6; no clear D gene. Trimming removed 3 bases at V and 9 bases at J, with 18 bases between. The CDR3 extends over 15 amino acids. The germline V gene has CDR1 DFQATT and CDR2 SNEGSKA (reference sequence). Here the CDR3 reads CSASPEPRVGSPLHF. The CDR3 nucleotides are TGCAGTGCTAGCCCGGAGCCAAGGGTTGGTTCACCCCTCCACTTT.

The chain uses TRBV28 and TRBJ2-5; D is uncertain. The CDR3 extends over 15 amino acids. V lost 6 bases and J 2 bases, leaving 16 bases between the germline ends. In germline, CDR1 is MDHEN, CDR2 SYDVKM. The CDR3 sequence: CASSTQATLQETQYF. CDR3 DNA sequence: TGTGCCAGCAGCACTCAGGCTACTTTGCAAGAGACCCAGTACTTC.

The chain recombines TRBV29-1 with TRBJ1-2; D is ambiguous. With 0 bases removed from V and 4 bases from J, the gap between germline ends came to 12 bases. Per germline, CDR1 SQVTM and CDR2 ANQGSEA. The CDR3 sequence is 14 residues long. The CDR3 sequence: CSVEDLGSIYGYTF. CDR3 nucleotide sequence: TGCAGCGTTGAAGACCTCGGGAGCATCTATGGCTACACCTTC.

The chain is built from TRBV29-1 and TRBJ1-2; D gene unclear. This CDR3 comprises 12 residues. Trimming pared 2 bases from V and 0 bases from J, leaving 4 bases between. Per the germline V gene, CDR1 is SQVTM and CDR2 is ANQGSEA. DNA of the CDR3: TGCAGCGTTGAAAGTTCTAACTATGGCTACACCTTC. It yields the protein CSVESSNYGYTF.

This clonotype was recorded only once. The gene calls are TRBV11-2 and TRBJ1-1; perhaps TRBD1 as D (5 bases). In germline, CDR1 is SGHAT, CDR2 FQNNGV. The CDR3 has 15 residues. The V and J ends lost 4 bases and 4 bases respectively, with 16 bases between them. The CDR3 spells CASSWGVTGGTEAFF. The CDR3 DNA is TGTGCCAGCAGCTGGGGGGTAACAGGTGGCACTGAAGCTTTCTTT. Together with reference TRBV11-2 and TRBJ1-1, the CDR3 gives the full variable domain: EAGVAQSPRYKIIEKRQSVAFWCNPISGHATLYWYQQILGQGPKLLIQFQNNGVVDDSQLPKDRFSAERLKGVDSTLKIQPAKLEDSAVYLCASSWGVTGGTEAFFGQGTRLTVV.

This clonotype has more than one count but fewer than ten. The V gene is TRBV20-1, the J gene TRBJ2-5; 15 bases are a match to TRBD2. The CDR3 has 15 amino acids. V gave up 5 bases and J gave up 4 bases; unmatched junction bases: 5. From germline, CDR1 is DFQATT and CDR2 SNEGSKA (reference sequence). The DNA for the CDR3 is TGCAGTGCTTCCCCGGGACTAGCGGGGGGAGAGACCCAGTACTTC. Translated, it gives CSASPGLAGGETQYF.

J is TRBJ2-5 and V is TRBV6-6; the D is unclear. Germline CDR1 reads MNHNY; CDR2 reads SVGAGI (reference sequence). V lost 4 bases and J lost 5, with 8 bases in between. The CDR3 has 12 residues. As DNA, the CDR3 is TGTGCCAGCAGTTGTTCGTCCGAGACCCAGTACTTC. It yields the protein CASSCSSETQYF.

This clonotype was seen a few times. The chain links TRBV25-1 to TRBJ2-1, with no clear D. V shed 6 bases and J shed 9 bases, with 12 bases lying between them. The CDR3 has 12 residues. Germline V gene lookup returns CDR1 MGHDK and CDR2 SYGVNS. CDR3 amino acids: CASRLGGAEQFF. The CDR3, as DNA: TGTGCCAGCAGGTTAGGCGGTGCTGAGCAGTTCTTC.

This clonotype was counted a few times. This rearrangement joins TRBV5-1 to TRBJ2-3, with 9 bases aligning to TRBD1. The CDR3 is 15 amino acids. The V gene end was trimmed by 4 bases and the J gene end by 2 bases; junction bases not matched to a gene: 5. CDR1 and CDR2 from the germline V gene are SGHRS and YFSETQ. The CDR3 sequence is CASSSRDRDTDTQYF. In DNA form, the CDR3 reads TGCGCCAGCAGCAGCCGGGACAGGGACACAGATACGCAGTATTTT.

The rearrangement links TRBV25-1 to TRBJ2-3, with a possible D match to TRBD2 (7 bases). CDR1 MGHDK and CDR2 SYGVNS come from the germline V gene. CDR3 length: 15 residues. V lost 6 bases and J 5 bases, leaving 18 bases between the germline ends. The CDR3: CASRIGGARGDTQYF. As DNA, the CDR3 is TGTGCCAGCAGGATAGGGGGGGCGCGGGGAGATACGCAGTATTTT. Combining the CDR3 with reference TRBV25-1 and TRBJ2-3 gives the whole variable domain EADIYQTPRYLVIGTGKKITLECSQTMGHDKMYWYQQDPGMELHLIHYSYGVNSTEKGDLSSESTVSRIRTEHFPLTLESARPSHTSQYLCASRIGGARGDTQYFGPGTRLTVL.

In its sample, this clonotype was seen once. The rearrangement joins TRBV7-2 to TRBJ1-1; TRBD1 is a possible D gene (6 bases). The ends were cut back, 4 bases at V and 7 bases at J, with 10 bases in the middle. CDR1 and CDR2 from the germline V gene are SGHTA and FQGNSA. The CDR3 length is 12 residues. CDR3 sequence (DNA): TGTGCCAGCAGCTCTATACAGGGTGAAGCTTTCTTT. It yields the protein CASSSIQGEAFF.

The chain links TRBV28 to TRBJ1-1; D unclear. Germline V gene sequence: CDR1 MDHEN, CDR2 SYDVKM. This CDR3 has 17 residues. Trimming pared 4 bases from V and 0 bases from J, leaving 18 bases between. CDR3 sequence: CASSSLHKYSMNTEAFF. As DNA, the CDR3 is TGTGCCAGCAGTTCCCTCCACAAGTACTCCATGAACACTGAAGCTTTCTTT.

This clonotype was observed a handful of times. This chain connects TRBV27 to TRBJ2-1; D is undetermined. Trimming removed 6 bases from V and 2 bases from J, with 11 bases in between. CDR3 length: 14 amino acids. Germline CDR1 reads MNHEY; CDR2 reads SMNVEV (reference sequence). The chain's CDR3 is CASRVAAPYNEQFF. The CDR3 region has the DNA TGTGCCAGCAGAGTAGCAGCCCCCTACAATGAGCAGTTCTTC.

The chain employs TRBV12-3 or TRBV12-4 and TRBJ2-6; D remains unclear. The CDR3 spans 15 residues. The V gene lost 5 bases and the J gene lost 0 bases, with 8 bases spanning the gap. This CDR3 reads CASSAGTSGANVLTF. Written as DNA, the CDR3 is TGTGCCAGCAGTGCTGGAACCTCTGGGGCCAACGTCCTGACTTTC.

This clonotype occurred a few times. This sequence joins TRBV13 and TRBJ2-1; 7 positions agree with TRBD1. The CDR3 is 14 residues long. The germline CDR1 and CDR2 sequences are PRHDT and FYEKMQ (reference sequence). Unmatched junction bases numbered 6, after V lost 3 bases and J lost 7 bases. CDR3 nucleotide sequence: TGTGCCAGCAGCTTGGGCAAGGACAGGAATGAGCAGTTCTTC. It translates to CASSLGKDRNEQFF.

The table lists this clonotype with a few counts. This CDR3 reads CASRLDSPPRDTQYF. Written as DNA, the CDR3 is TGTGCCAGCAGGCTGGACAGCCCCCCCCGGGATACGCAGTATTTT. The chain recombines TRBV2 with TRBJ2-3; D perhaps matches TRBD1 (6 bases). V gave up 6 bases and J gave up 6 bases, with 19 bases separating them. CDR3 length equals 15 residues. Germline V CDR1 and CDR2: SNHLY, FYNNEI.

The chain employs TRBV13 and TRBJ1-2; D remains ambiguous. The CDR3 spans 13 residues. Trimming left V 5 bases short and J 8 bases short, with 15 bases between. CDR1 is PRHDT, CDR2 FYEKMQ, per germline (reference sequence). The CDR3 DNA is TGTGCCAGCAGCGCCAGGAGTTTTGGAGGCTACACCTTC. It specifies CASSARSFGGYTF.